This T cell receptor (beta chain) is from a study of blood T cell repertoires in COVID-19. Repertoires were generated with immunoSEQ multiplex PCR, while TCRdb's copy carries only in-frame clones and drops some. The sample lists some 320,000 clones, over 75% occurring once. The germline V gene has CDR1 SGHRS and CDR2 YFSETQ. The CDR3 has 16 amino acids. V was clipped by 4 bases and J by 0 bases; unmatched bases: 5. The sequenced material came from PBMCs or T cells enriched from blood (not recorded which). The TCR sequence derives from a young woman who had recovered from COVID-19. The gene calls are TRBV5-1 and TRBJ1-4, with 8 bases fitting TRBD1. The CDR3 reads CASSLGTGATNEKLFF. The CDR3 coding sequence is TGCGCCAGCAGCCTCGGGACAGGAGCAACTAATGAAAAACTGTTTTTT.